Below, 23 T cell receptor beta chains from the same sample are listed, as sequenced in a study of beta chain features in type 1 diabetes. The investigators reverse transcribed all of the isolated RNA, so they sequenced expressed TCRB transcripts. The repertoire was sequenced with immunoSEQ multiplex PCR; TCRdb's copy has only in-frame clones and lacks some. This table has some 250,000 clones, 11% appearing once. Study findings and constraints: When Type 1 diabetes patients were examined, their TCRB CDR3s proved moderately but significantly shorter in all four CD4+ subsets.

These receptors have no identified antigens. Material for sequencing was naive CD4+ T cells from blood. These receptors all come from a man under 40 with type 1 diabetes.

This clone was found a few times. The V gene is TRBV7-4, the J gene TRBJ2-7; TRBD2 might be the D (6 bases). Looked up from germline, CDR1 is SGHVT and CDR2 is SQSDAQ. The CDR3 loop spans 14 amino acids. V lost 3 bases and J 2 bases, leaving 11 bases between the germline ends. The chain's CDR3 is CASSLGGATYEQYF. In DNA form, the CDR3 reads TGTGCCAGCAGCTTGGGAGGCGCGACCTACGAGCAGTACTTC.

This rearrangement joins TRBV6-6 to TRBJ2-7; weak D call: TRBD1 (6 bases). CDR3 size: 14 residues. Germline V gives CDR1 MNHNY, CDR2 SVGAGI (reference sequence). With 8 bases removed from V and 2 bases from J, the gap between germline ends came to 16 bases. The chain's CDR3 is CASASRGWAYEQYF. CDR3 DNA sequence: TGTGCCAGCGCCAGCAGGGGTTGGGCCTACGAGCAGTACTTC.

The chain carries TRBV9 and TRBJ1-3; weak D call: TRBD1 (5 bases). This CDR3 is 14 amino acids long. V was pared by 4 bases and J by 4 bases, with 12 bases between. In germline, CDR1 is SGDLS, CDR2 YYNGEE. In DNA form, the CDR3 reads TGTGCCAGCAGCCCGACAGTTGAAGGAAACACCATATATTTT. Its translation: CASSPTVEGNTIYF.

This clone was found a few times. The gene calls are TRBV15 and TRBJ2-7; 12 bases line up with TRBD1. The CDR3 is 15 amino acids. Per the germline V gene, CDR1 is LNHNV and CDR2 is YYDKDF (reference sequence). J gave up 5 bases and V 1 base, and 3 bases lay outside the gene matches. In DNA, the CDR3 is TGTGCCACCAGCAGAGGGGACAGGGGGCGGCACGAGCAGTACTTC. This sequence encodes CATSRGDRGRHEQYF. Drawing the rest from reference TRBV15 and TRBJ2-7, the complete variable domain is DAMVIQNPRYQVTQFGKPVTLSCSQTLNHNVMYWYQQKSSQAPKLLFHYYDKDFNNEADTPDNFQSRRPNTSFCFLDIRSPGLGDTAMYLCATSRGDRGRHEQYFGPGTRLTVT.

V usage is TRBV30 and J usage is TRBJ1-2; tentative D call: TRBD1 (5 bases). V was clipped by 3 bases and J by 4 bases, with 9 bases between them. Germline V CDR1 and CDR2: GTSNPN, SVGIG (reference sequence). The CDR3 runs 12 residues. CDR3 protein: CAWSEGLYGYTF. CDR3 coding DNA: TGTGCCTGGAGCGAGGGACTCTATGGCTACACCTTC.

This clone appeared a few times. The chain couples TRBV5-1 to TRBJ1-1; maybe TRBD1 (6 bases). Germline CDR1 is SGHRS and CDR2 is YFSETQ. This CDR3 is 13 amino acids long. Trimming shortened V by 0 bases and J by 8 bases, and 11 bases separated the two germline ends. CDR3 sequence reads: CASSLDGQTEAFF. As DNA, the CDR3 is TGCGCCAGCAGCTTGGATGGACAGACCGAAGCTTTCTTT.

This clone came up once. The chain couples TRBV9 to TRBJ1-2, with 7 bases that match TRBD1. Germline V lookup: CDR1 SGDLS, CDR2 YYNGEE. The CDR3 is 16 residues long. V lost 0 bases, J lost 8 bases, and 13 bases stayed unmatched. The CDR3 here is CASSVAAGSGTEGYTF. In nucleotides, the CDR3 is TGTGCCAGCAGCGTAGCCGCCGGTTCCGGGACAGAGGGCTACACCTTC. Filled out from reference TRBV9 and TRBJ1-2, the complete variable domain reads DSGVTQTPKHLITATGQRVTLRCSPRSGDLSVYWYQQSLDQGLQFLIQYYNGEERAKGNILERFSAQQFPDLHSELNLSSLELGDSALYFCASSVAAGSGTEGYTFGSGTRLTVV.

This clone turned up a few times. This chain joins TRBV7-2 and TRBJ2-2, with D maybe TRBD1 (5 bases). V was shortened by 3 bases and J by 1 base, with 9 bases between the two germline ends. This CDR3 has 15 residues. CDR1 and CDR2 from the germline V gene are SGHTA and FQGNSA. CDR3 amino acids: CASSFITGNTGELFF. The CDR3 coding sequence is TGTGCCAGCAGCTTTATTACAGGGAACACCGGGGAGCTGTTTTTT.

The rearrangement links TRBV5-1 to TRBJ2-3, with a tentative D call TRBD2 (5 bases). The CDR3 loop spans 14 amino acids. V dropped 3 bases and J dropped 3 bases, with 11 bases sitting between them. Germline V gene lookup returns CDR1 SGHRS and CDR2 YFSETQ. The CDR3 loop reads CASSSRTGTDTQYF. The DNA of the CDR3 is TGCGCCAGCAGCTCCAGGACTGGGACAGATACGCAGTATTTT.

The chain has TRBV5-4 and TRBJ2-7, with a tentative D call TRBD2 (6 bases). CDR3 length: 15 residues. Germline V gene sequence: CDR1 SGHNT, CDR2 YYREEE (reference sequence). The V and J ends lost 6 bases and 5 bases respectively, with 21 bases between them. This CDR3 is CASTFGGHVSDEQYF. The DNA for the CDR3 is TGTGCCAGCACCTTCGGAGGGCACGTATCGGACGAGCAGTACTTC.

In this sample, this clone turned up a few times. The chain couples TRBV30 to TRBJ1-5; TRBD1 might be the D (6 bases). Germline assignment: CDR1 GTSNPN and CDR2 SVGIG (reference sequence). The CDR3 has 14 amino acids. The V and J ends lost 4 bases and 2 bases respectively, with 12 bases between them. The CDR3 nucleotides read TGTGCCTGGACGACAGGAAGGGGCAATCAGCCCCAGCATTTT. Amino acid sequence: CAWTTGRGNQPQHF.

In its sample, this clone was seen a few times. The rearrangement uses TRBV9 and TRBJ1-2; D gene unclear. Deletions cut 0 bases from V and 4 bases from J, with 10 bases between. The CDR3 spans 14 residues. Germline CDR1 is SGDLS and CDR2 is YYNGEE. The CDR3 bases are TGTGCCAGCAGCGTAGACAGTCCTTCCTATGGCTACACCTTC. Translating gives CASSVDSPSYGYTF.

The V and J genes are TRBV5-6 and TRBJ2-1, with D perhaps TRBD1 (6 bases). Trimming pared 6 bases from V and 2 bases from J, leaving 12 bases between. The germline CDR1 and CDR2 sequences are SGHDT and YYEEEE. The CDR3 runs to 14 residues. This CDR3 reads CASTGTWAYNEQFF. The CDR3 DNA reads as TGTGCCAGCACAGGGACATGGGCCTACAATGAGCAGTTCTTC. Together with reference TRBV5-6 and TRBJ2-1, the CDR3 gives the full variable domain: DAGVTQSPTHLIKTRGQQVTLRCSPKSGHDTVSWYQQALGQGPQFIFQYYEEEERQRGNFPDRFSGHQFPNYSSELNVNALLLGDSALYLCASTGTWAYNEQFFGPGTRLTVL.

The rearrangement links TRBV5-1 to TRBJ1-1; D might be TRBD1 (6 bases). CDR1 and CDR2 (germline): SGHRS, YFSETQ. CDR3 size: 16 residues. Trimming removed 5 bases from V and 0 bases from J, with 17 bases in between. CDR3 region: CASSQSGGPLNTEAFF. The CDR3 DNA sequence: TGCGCCAGCAGTCAATCGGGGGGGCCGTTGAACACTGAAGCTTTCTTT.

V gene TRBV7-9 combines with J gene TRBJ1-6, with TRBD1 identical over 8 bases. The CDR3 totals 17 residues. V lost 1 base, J lost 6 bases, and 8 bases stayed unmatched. From germline, CDR1 is SEHNR and CDR2 FQNEAQ (reference sequence). The CDR3 sequence: CASSLVQGARSNSPLHF. The CDR3 coding sequence is TGTGCCAGCAGCTTAGTCCAGGGGGCTCGGAGTAATTCACCCCTCCACTTT.

This clone turned up a few times. The chain is built from TRBV2 and TRBJ1-6, with D unresolved. CDR3 length: 12 residues. The V end lost 6 bases, the J end lost 4 bases, and 4 bases lay between the germline ends. Germline V gene data show CDR1 as SNHLY and CDR2 as FYNNEI. As DNA, the CDR3 is TGTGCCAGCAGGCTATATAATTCACCCCTCCACTTT. It translates to CASRLYNSPLHF.

J is TRBJ1-1 and V is TRBV14; D uncertain. The CDR3 length is 13 residues. Germline V gives CDR1 SGHDN, CDR2 FVKESK. V lost 4 bases, J lost 2 bases, and 8 bases lay in between. The CDR3, as DNA: TGTGCCAGCAGCCTTACTTCAAACACTGAAGCTTTCTTT. As protein: CASSLTSNTEAFF.

This clone was counted a few times. The V call is TRBV6-5, the J call TRBJ1-2; TRBD1 aligns across 8 bases. This CDR3 has 15 residues. Germline CDR1 reads MNHEY; CDR2 reads SVGAGI. Trimming cost V 1 base and J 4 bases; bases outside gene matches: 5. The CDR3 nucleotides are TGTGCCAGCAGTTACTTGGACAGGGACGGCTATGGCTACACCTTC. It specifies CASSYLDRDGYGYTF.

The chain uses TRBV29-1 and TRBJ1-2; D unresolved. Trimming removed 2 bases from V and 7 bases from J, with 17 bases in between. The CDR3 has 14 residues. Germline CDR1 reads SQVTM; CDR2 reads ANQGSEA. As DNA, the CDR3 is TGCAGCGTTGAACTCCTGGACTCCCTGGCTGGCTACACCTTC. Protein sequence: CSVELLDSLAGYTF.

This clone was detected only a few times. The chain employs TRBV10-3 and TRBJ2-7; TRBD1 matches at 9 bases. The V and J ends lost 6 bases and 3 bases, in that order; junction bases with no gene match: 6. CDR1 ENHRY and CDR2 SYGVKD come from the germline V gene. The CDR3 length is 14 residues. The CDR3 DNA is TGTGCCATCAGGGGGACAGGGTACCTCTACGAGCAGTACTTC. The encoded protein is CAIRGTGYLYEQYF.

The sample holds a few counts of this clone. Other DNA sequences in the sample encode the same CDR3. The chain links TRBV19 to TRBJ1-2, with 7 bases fitting TRBD1. With V trimmed by 8 bases and J by 0 bases, 6 bases remained unmatched. This CDR3 spans 14 amino acids. Germline CDR1 LNHDA, CDR2 SQIVND (reference sequence). This CDR3 is CASVRDSSNYGYTF. In DNA, the CDR3 is TGTGCCAGTGTTCGGGACAGTTCTAACTATGGCTACACCTTC.

This clone has just a few counts. The CDR3 sequence is CASSFLLQGSHEQFF. In DNA, the CDR3 is TGCGCCAGCAGCTTTTTACTACAGGGGAGTCATGAGCAGTTCTTC. The chain couples TRBV10-2 to TRBJ2-1, with 7 bases fitting TRBD1. The germline CDR1 and CDR2 sequences are WSHSY and SAAADI. V lost 6 bases to trimming and J lost 8 bases; unmatched junction nucleotides: 13. The CDR3 covers 15 residues.

V is TRBV2 and J is TRBJ2-5; 8 positions agree with TRBD2. CDR3 length: 15 amino acids. J lost 2 bases, V lost 5 bases, and 7 bases had no gene match. Looked up from germline, CDR1 is SNHLY and CDR2 is FYNNEI. CDR3: CASSSGTRRQETQYF. Written as DNA, the CDR3 is TGTGCCAGCAGTTCCGGGACTAGGAGACAAGAGACCCAGTACTTC.